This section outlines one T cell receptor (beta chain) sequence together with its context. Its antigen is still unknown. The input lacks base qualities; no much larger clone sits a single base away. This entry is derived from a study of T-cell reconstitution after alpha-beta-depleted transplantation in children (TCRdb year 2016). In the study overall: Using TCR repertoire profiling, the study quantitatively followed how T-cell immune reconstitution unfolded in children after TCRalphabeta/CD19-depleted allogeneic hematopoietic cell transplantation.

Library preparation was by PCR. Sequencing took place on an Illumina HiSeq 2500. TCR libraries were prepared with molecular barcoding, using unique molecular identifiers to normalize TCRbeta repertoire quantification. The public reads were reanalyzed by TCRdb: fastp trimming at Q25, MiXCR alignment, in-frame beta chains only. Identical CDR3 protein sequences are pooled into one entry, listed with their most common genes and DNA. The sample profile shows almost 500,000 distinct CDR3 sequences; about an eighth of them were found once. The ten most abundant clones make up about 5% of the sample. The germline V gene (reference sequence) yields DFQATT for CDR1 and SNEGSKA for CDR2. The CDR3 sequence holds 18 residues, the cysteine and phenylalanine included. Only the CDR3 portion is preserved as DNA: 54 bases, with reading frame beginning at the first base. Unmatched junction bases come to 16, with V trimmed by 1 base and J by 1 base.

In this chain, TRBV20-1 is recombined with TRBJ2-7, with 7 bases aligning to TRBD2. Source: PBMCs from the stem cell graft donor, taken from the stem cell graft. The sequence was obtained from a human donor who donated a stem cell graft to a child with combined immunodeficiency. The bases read TGCAGTGCTAGAGGGGACTACCTAGGACACTTCGGGTCCTACGAGCAGTACTTC. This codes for CSARGDYLGHFGSYEQYF.